Listed here are 22 T cell receptor beta chains from one sample, sequenced in a study of T cell changes during pregnancy in multiple sclerosis. The table came from immunoSEQ multiplex PCR; TCRdb's copy has only in-frame clones and leaves some out. The table shows about 40,000 clones, with around 90% occurring only once. The specimen was CD8+ T cells from peripheral blood mononuclear cells, collected in the first trimester of pregnancy. The source is a female donor with multiple sclerosis, enrolled in a pregnancy study.

V and J are TRBV5-6 and TRBJ1-5, with unresolved D. The CDR3 sequence is 14 residues long. Germline values: CDR1 SGHDT, CDR2 YYEEEE. V lost 2 bases, J lost 1 base, and 7 bases lay in between. The CDR3 DNA reads TGTGCCAGCAGCTTAGCACAGAGCAATCAGCCCCAGCATTTT. This sequence encodes CASSLAQSNQPQHF.

This rearrangement joins TRBV11-2 to TRBJ1-2; 7 bases align to TRBD1. After removal of 0 bases from V and 3 bases from J, the junction contained 4 bases not matched to a gene. Germline V CDR1 and CDR2: SGHAT, FQNNGV. This CDR3 has 15 amino acids. This chain's CDR3 is CASSLDTGAHYGYTF. The CDR3, as DNA: TGTGCCAGCAGCTTAGACACAGGGGCCCACTATGGCTACACCTTC.

The chain employs TRBV2 and TRBJ2-2; a possible D gene is TRBD1 (7 bases). The germline V gene encodes CDR1 SNHLY and CDR2 FYNNEI. The CDR3 is made up of 16 amino acids. V was clipped by 0 bases and J by 5 bases, with 13 bases between them. The CDR3 loop reads CASSEAQGGGTGELFF. The DNA of the CDR3 is TGTGCCAGCAGTGAAGCGCAGGGGGGCGGAACCGGGGAGCTGTTTTTT.

This sequence joins TRBV7-8 and TRBJ1-5; D ambiguous. V was cut by 4 bases and J by 6 bases, with 7 bases left in between. Germline lookup yields CDR1 SGHVS and CDR2 FQNEAQ. The length of the CDR3 is 12 residues. The CDR3 loop reads CASSSLSQPQHF. CDR3 sequence (DNA): TGTGCCAGCAGCTCTTTGAGTCAGCCCCAGCATTTT.

The count of this clone is one. V and J are TRBV9 and TRBJ2-5; perhaps TRBD2 as D (6 bases). This CDR3 has 15 amino acids. Between the trimmed V and J ends, which lost 2 bases and 2 bases, there was a span of 13 bases. Per germline, CDR1 SGDLS and CDR2 YYNGEE. CDR3 nucleotide sequence: TGTGCCAGCAGCGTGGGGGGTGGGCAGCAAGAGACCCAGTACTTC. Protein: CASSVGGGQQETQYF.

The rearrangement uses TRBV19 and TRBJ2-1; 9 bases are a match to TRBD1. The trim removed 2 bases at V and 7 bases at J, leaving 18 bases unmatched. CDR3 length equals 19 residues. Germline V lookup: CDR1 LNHDA, CDR2 SQIVND (reference sequence). The CDR3 DNA is TGTGCCAGTAGTATAAGCCTCCACGGGACAGGGAACCTCGGGAATGAGCAGTTCTTC. This sequence encodes CASSISLHGTGNLGNEQFF.

This chain uses TRBV10-1 with TRBJ1-1, with D unresolved. This CDR3 comprises 13 residues. Germline V gene data show CDR1 as WNHNN and CDR2 as SYGVQD (reference sequence). V was trimmed by 5 bases and J by 3 bases, leaving 10 bases between them. The DNA for the CDR3 is TGCGCCAGCAGTCCTGACACATACACTGAAGCTTTCTTT. Translating gives CASSPDTYTEAFF.

V is TRBV4-1 and J is TRBJ2-3; 10 bases match TRBD2. After removal of 5 bases from V and 3 bases from J, the junction contained 8 bases not matched to a gene. The CDR3 extends over 16 amino acids. Germline loops: CDR1 MGHRA, CDR2 YSYEKL. The CDR3 nucleotides are TGCGCCAGCAGCTCGGCCGGGACTAGCGCTACAGATACGCAGTATTTT. As protein: CASSSAGTSATDTQYF.

This clone was counted a few times. CDR3 residues: CASSRGLNTEAFF. For the CDR3, the DNA is TGTGCCAGCAGCAGGGGGCTGAACACTGAAGCTTTCTTT. The chain links TRBV2 to TRBJ1-1; 8 bases agree with TRBD1. Germline CDR1 SNHLY, CDR2 FYNNEI. J lost 0 bases, V lost 6 bases, and 0 bases had no gene match. There are 13 residues in the CDR3.

Note on this clone: At one end, the junction sequence differs from germline, possibly due to a read error. This sequence joins TRBV9 and TRBJ1-1, with no clear D. This CDR3 spans 13 amino acids. Germline loops: CDR1 SGDLS, CDR2 YYNGEE. CDR3: CASSGDANAEAFF. The CDR3 region has the DNA TGTGCCAGCAGCGGTGATGCGAACGCTGAAGCTTTCTTT.

The chain employs TRBV4-1 and TRBJ1-6; 7 positions agree with TRBD1. The CDR3 runs 13 residues. With 0 bases clipped from V and 16 bases from J, the junction kept 6 bases outside the gene matches. Germline lookup yields CDR1 MGHRA and CDR2 YSYEKL. CDR3 protein: CASSQDDRVPLHF. The CDR3 region has the DNA TGCGCCAGCAGCCAAGATGACAGGGTGCCGCTCCACTTT.

In the case of this clone: One end of the junction does not line up with germline, which may come from a read error. This chain joins TRBV7-7 and TRBJ2-3; 10 nucleotides line up with TRBD2. This CDR3 contains 17 residues. Germline V gene data show CDR1 as SSHAT and CDR2 as FNYEAQ (reference sequence). The CDR3 DNA reads TGTGCTAGCAGCTCCGGGCCAGCGGGGGGGCTTGGAGATACGCAGTATTTT. The encoded protein is CASSSGPAGGLGDTQYF.

This clone was recorded only once. This chain joins TRBV27 and TRBJ2-7; a possible D gene is TRBD1 (6 bases). CDR1 MNHEY and CDR2 SMNVEV come from the germline V gene (reference sequence). V was clipped by 6 bases and J by 2 bases, with 14 bases between them. The CDR3 length is 14 residues. CDR3 loop: CASRTLGTTYEQYF. In nucleotides, the CDR3 is TGTGCCAGCAGAACTCTAGGGACAACCTACGAGCAGTACTTC.

The chain employs TRBV5-6 and TRBJ1-3; no reliable D call. This CDR3 spans 15 amino acids. The V end lost 4 bases, the J end lost 0 bases, and 11 bases lay between the germline ends. Germline V CDR1 and CDR2: SGHDT, YYEEEE. CDR3 sequence reads: CASSPPGYSGNTIYF. CDR3 bases: TGTGCCAGCAGCCCCCCCGGTTACTCTGGAAACACCATATATTTT.

The genes are TRBV27 and TRBJ2-1, with 9 nucleotides matching TRBD1. With V trimmed by 5 bases and J by 4 bases, 6 bases remained unmatched. The CDR3 is 15 amino acids. The V gene's germline CDR1 is MNHEY and CDR2 SMNVEV (reference sequence). CDR3 in DNA: TGTGCCAGCAGTCCCGGGGACAGGGTATACAATGAGCAGTTCTTC. It codes for CASSPGDRVYNEQFF.

This chain uses TRBV18 with TRBJ2-5; 8 bases agree with TRBD1. The CDR3 totals 16 residues. V trimming: 6 bases; J trimming: 4 bases; junction bases outside the gene matches: 13. Germline CDR1 reads KGHSH; CDR2 reads LQKENI. The CDR3 loop is CASSQPGQAVAETQYF. DNA for the CDR3: TGTGCCAGCTCCCAACCGGGACAGGCAGTAGCAGAGACCCAGTACTTC.

V and J are TRBV29-1 and TRBJ1-1; 8 bases are shared with TRBD1. CDR1 is SQVTM, CDR2 ANQGSEA, per germline. The CDR3 is made up of 14 amino acids. The V gene end was trimmed by 3 bases and the J gene end by 3 bases; junction bases not matched to a gene: 6. The CDR3 sequence: CSVDAGGFDTEAFF. The CDR3 region has the DNA TGCAGCGTTGATGCAGGGGGCTTTGACACTGAAGCTTTCTTT.

The genes are TRBV27 and TRBJ2-1; D is perhaps TRBD2 (6 bases). The CDR3 contains 12 residues. The germline CDR1 and CDR2 sequences are MNHEY and SMNVEV (reference sequence). V shed 11 bases and J shed 7 bases, with 15 bases lying between them. The CDR3 DNA reads TGTGCCGTAAGACGGGGGACGAATGAGCAGTTCTTC. The encoded protein is CAVRRGTNEQFF.

The rearrangement links TRBV5-6 to TRBJ2-3; 8 bases line up with TRBD2. V dropped 6 bases and J dropped 2; count of bases not matched to a gene: 5. CDR1 is SGHDT and CDR2 is YYEEEE in the germline V gene. The CDR3 covers 14 residues. CDR3 in amino acids: CASNSGGSTDTQYF. CDR3 DNA: TGTGCCAGCAACAGCGGGGGCTCCACAGATACGCAGTATTTT. The full variable domain, completed using reference TRBV5-6 and TRBJ2-3, is DAGVTQSPTHLIKTRGQQVTLRCSPKSGHDTVSWYQQALGQGPQFIFQYYEEEERQRGNFPDRFSGHQFPNYSSELNVNALLLGDSALYLCASNSGGSTDTQYFGPGTRLTVL.

This chain joins TRBV6-6 and TRBJ2-2; TRBD2 is a possible D gene (6 bases). The CDR3 loop spans 16 amino acids. CDR1 and CDR2 from the germline V gene are MNHNY and SVGAGI (reference sequence). Between the trimmed V and J ends, which lost 5 bases and 1 base, there was a span of 14 bases. CDR3 in amino acids: CASSSPMGGNTGELFF. The CDR3 DNA is TGTGCCAGCAGTAGCCCGATGGGGGGGAACACCGGGGAGCTGTTTTTT.

V gene TRBV10-1 combines with J gene TRBJ1-1; D is uncertain. CDR1 is WNHNN and CDR2 is SYGVQD in the germline V gene (reference sequence). V lost 2 bases to trimming and J lost 7 bases, with 8 bases between them. The CDR3 spans 12 residues. DNA for the CDR3: TGCGCCAGCAGTGAGCTTAACGGTGAAGCTTTCTTT. Its protein is CASSELNGEAFF.

V usage is TRBV9 and J usage is TRBJ2-1; D gene ambiguous. The CDR3 is made up of 10 amino acids. V was pared by 4 bases and J by 7 bases, with 3 bases between. Germline assignment: CDR1 SGDLS and CDR2 YYNGEE. CDR3 region: CASSSNEQFF. CDR3 in DNA: TGTGCCAGCAGCTCGAATGAGCAGTTCTTC.